Following are 10 T cell receptor beta chains from one sample sequenced in a study of shared clonotypes between healthy human individuals. Sequencing was performed with immunoSEQ multiplex PCR; in TCRdb, only in-frame clones are kept and a portion is missing. The sample shows 2 million to 2.5 million clones, 93% of them seen only once. The sample consisted of naive CD4+ T cells from PBMCs. Subset noted: CD45RA+ positively selected. These receptors came from a man aged 18 to 29 in good health. Some clones in this sample may be carry-over from other donors' samples.

The J gene is TRBJ2-5, the V gene TRBV28; D gene ambiguous. Germline V gene data show CDR1 as MDHEN and CDR2 as SYDVKM. The CDR3 covers 13 residues. V lost 3 bases to trimming and J lost 7 bases, with 12 bases between them. This CDR3 is CASSFPMTRTQYF. DNA for the CDR3: TGTGCCAGCAGTTTCCCTATGACCCGGACCCAGTACTTC.

The genes are TRBV4-2 and TRBJ2-4, with D possibly being TRBD1 (5 bases). Trimming removed 2 bases from V and 1 base from J, with 9 bases in between. CDR1 is LGHNA and CDR2 is YNFKEQ in the germline V gene. CDR3 length equals 15 residues. DNA of the CDR3: TGTGCCAGCAGCCAACCAGGGATCGCCAAAAACATTCAGTACTTC. Amino acids: CASSQPGIAKNIQYF.

The chain carries TRBV29-1 and TRBJ2-1; D is uncertain. This CDR3 is 11 amino acids long. V shed 6 bases and J shed 8 bases, with 11 bases lying between them. Germline CDR1 is SQVTM and CDR2 is ANQGSEA. The CDR3 sequence: CSVGLSHEQFF. CDR3 sequence (DNA): TGCAGCGTGGGTCTATCTCATGAGCAGTTCTTC.

The V and J genes are TRBV5-1 and TRBJ2-5, with D possibly TRBD1 on 6 matching bases. V lost 2 bases to trimming and J lost 0 bases, with 8 bases between them. Per the germline V gene, CDR1 is SGHRS and CDR2 is YFSETQ. CDR3 length: 14 residues. The CDR3 is CASSFRTDQETQYF. The CDR3 bases are TGCGCCAGCAGCTTTCGGACAGACCAAGAGACCCAGTACTTC.

This chain joins TRBV28 and TRBJ2-7; tentative D call: TRBD1 (5 bases). The CDR3 is 13 amino acids. Per the germline V gene, CDR1 is MDHEN and CDR2 is SYDVKM. Trimming took 5 bases from V and 6 from J, leaving 14 bases between them. The CDR3 reads CASSRGALREQYF. The CDR3 nucleotides are TGTGCCAGCAGTCGTGGGGCTCTACGCGAGCAGTACTTC.

DNA of the CDR3: TGTGCCAGCAGCCAAGATCGTAAGGTGAGGGCGGGCGGGCAGTTCTTC. Protein product: CASSQDRKVRAGGQFF. The chain carries TRBV4-2 and TRBJ2-1, with a tentative D call TRBD2 (5 bases). The germline CDR1 and CDR2 sequences are LGHNA and YNFKEQ. The CDR3 totals 16 residues. V gave up 0 bases and J gave up 12 bases, with 21 bases separating them.

The chain uses TRBV27 and TRBJ1-1, with D uncertain. Per the germline V gene, CDR1 is MNHEY and CDR2 is SMNVEV (reference sequence). The V and J ends lost 5 bases and 0 bases respectively, with 28 bases between them. CDR3 length: 20 amino acids. The CDR3 DNA reads as TGTGCCAGCAGTCCTCGGCTTAGTCCGTCCGTCTTTGGGATGAACACTGAAGCTTTCTTT. This sequence encodes CASSPRLSPSVFGMNTEAFF.

The rearrangement uses TRBV5-8 and TRBJ2-7; 11 bases agree with TRBD1. Trimming took 5 bases from V and 7 from J; bases not matched to a gene: 11. The CDR3 totals 15 residues. Germline CDR1 is SGHTS and CDR2 is YDEGEE. DNA of the CDR3: TGTGCCAGCAGAGGGATCGGGACAGGGGGATGGGAGCAGTACTTC. As protein: CASRGIGTGGWEQYF.

This rearrangement joins TRBV7-2 to TRBJ2-4; 7 nucleotides align to TRBD2. This CDR3 is built from 15 residues. Unmatched junction bases numbered 10, after V lost 10 bases and J lost 1 base. CDR1 and CDR2 from the germline V gene are SGHTA and FQGNSA. CDR3 sequence (DNA): TGTGCCACCGGCGGGACTATAGATGCCAAAAACATTCAGTACTTC. This sequence encodes CATGGTIDAKNIQYF.

V is TRBV5-1 and J is TRBJ2-3; D call uncertain. The CDR3 spans 12 residues. V dropped 7 bases and J dropped 4 bases, with 10 bases sitting between them. Germline loops: CDR1 SGHRS, CDR2 YFSETQ. CDR3 sequence: CASAGLADTQYF. CDR3 sequence (DNA): TGCGCCAGCGCTGGGTTGGCAGATACGCAGTATTTT.